Listed below are T cell receptor beta chains from one sample, sequenced in a study of T-cell reconstitution after alpha-beta-depleted transplantation in children. A single record per CDR3 protein comes from TCRdb applying MiXCR to the PCR reads. The sample carries around 360,000 distinct CDR3 sequences, 10% recorded once. The specimen was PBMCs from the stem cell graft donor, collected from the stem cell graft. The receptors stem from a human donor who donated a stem cell graft to a child with acute lymphoblastic leukemia. CDR3s include the opening cysteine and the closing phenylalanine or tryptophan. Fields, in order: clone size, D gene, J gene, V gene, CDR3 DNA, CDR3 protein. A D gene is named only where the DNA matches it firmly. Where a row states a size, it is once, few, many or the class of an expanded clone; other rows omit it.

abundance: few
d_gene: TRBD2
j_gene: TRBJ2-1
v_gene: TRBV12-3/TRBV12-4
CDR3nt: TGTGCCAGCAGTTTAACTAGCGGGGGCAATGAGCAGTTCTTC
CDR3aa: CASSLTSGGNEQFF

abundance: few
d_gene: .
j_gene: TRBJ2-7
v_gene: TRBV7-9
CDR3nt: TGTGCCAGCAGCTCCTTTCAAGGGGTTAGGTCCTACGAGCAGTACTTC
CDR3aa: CASSSFQGVRSYEQYF

abundance: many
d_gene: .
j_gene: TRBJ2-3
v_gene: TRBV20-1
CDR3nt: TGCAGTGCTAGACCGTCTCGAGATACGCAGTATTTT
CDR3aa: CSARPSRDTQYF

abundance: many
d_gene: .
j_gene: TRBJ1-1
v_gene: TRBV12-3/TRBV12-4
CDR3nt: TGTGCCAGCAGCCCTACACCGAACACTGAAGCTTTCTTT
CDR3aa: CASSPTPNTEAFF

abundance: few
d_gene: .
j_gene: TRBJ2-5
v_gene: TRBV12-3/TRBV12-4
CDR3nt: TGTGCCAGCAGTGATTCGGCGGGGGAGACCCAGTACTTC
CDR3aa: CASSDSAGETQYF

abundance: many
d_gene: .
j_gene: TRBJ2-2
v_gene: TRBV7-8
CDR3nt: TGTGCCAGCAGCCCCCTTCGGGTTGCGAACACCGGGGAGCTGTTTTTT
CDR3aa: CASSPLRVANTGELFF

abundance: few
d_gene: TRBD2
j_gene: TRBJ2-3
v_gene: TRBV5-1
CDR3nt: TGCGCCAGCAGCTCTCTAGCGGGAGGGCCTCGGGATACGCAGTATTTT
CDR3aa: CASSSLAGGPRDTQYF

abundance: few
d_gene: .
j_gene: TRBJ2-7
v_gene: TRBV30
CDR3nt: TGTGCCTGGAGTGTTGGGGATTCCTACGAGCAGTACTTC
CDR3aa: CAWSVGDSYEQYF

abundance: .
d_gene: .
j_gene: TRBJ2-7
v_gene: TRBV20-1
CDR3nt: TGCAGTGCTAGACCGGAGGGAACCTACGACCAGTACTTC
CDR3aa: CSARPEGTYDQYF

abundance: .
d_gene: TRBD1
j_gene: TRBJ1-2
v_gene: TRBV4-1
CDR3nt: TGCGCCAGCAGCCCCAAACAGGGGACGGCGCATTCGTCGAATGGCTACACCTTC
CDR3aa: CASSPKQGTAHSSNGYTF

abundance: many
d_gene: TRBD2
j_gene: TRBJ2-3
v_gene: TRBV6-5
CDR3nt: TGTGCCAGCAGTTATTCTTGGACTAGCGGGCGCTCAGATACGCAGTATTTT
CDR3aa: CASSYSWTSGRSDTQYF